Following are 14 T cell receptor beta chains from one sample sequenced in a study of blood T cell repertoires in COVID-19. The data were produced by immunoSEQ multiplex PCR, yet TCRdb's version contains in-frame clones alone and is incomplete. The sample contains 75,000 to 95,000 clones, under 90% of which appear only once. Specimen: peripheral blood. Receptors originate from a woman aged 40 to 50 with active or convalescent COVID-19.

This clone came up a few times. This chain connects TRBV5-1 to TRBJ2-3; a weak D match, TRBD2 (5 bases). Trimming took 1 base from V and 3 from J, leaving 9 bases between them. This CDR3 region has 14 residues. Germline values: CDR1 SGHRS, CDR2 YFSETQ. The CDR3, as DNA: TGCGCCAGCAGCTTGCCGGGGATTACAGATACGCAGTATTTT. It codes for CASSLPGITDTQYF.

This chain links TRBV28 with TRBJ1-3; D is unclear. The CDR3 is made up of 16 amino acids. Per the germline V gene, CDR1 is MDHEN and CDR2 is SYDVKM. V gave up 8 bases and J gave up 2 bases, with 19 bases separating them. The CDR3 sequence: CASLSGSPGTGNTIYF. In nucleotides, the CDR3 is TGTGCCAGCCTTAGCGGATCCCCGGGAACTGGAAACACCATATATTTT.

V is TRBV2 and J is TRBJ1-1; D remains ambiguous. Germline V gene data show CDR1 as SNHLY and CDR2 as FYNNEI. CDR3 size: 13 residues. V shed 7 bases and J shed 0 bases, with 9 bases lying between them. The CDR3 reads CASKEMMNTEAFF. CDR3 nucleotide sequence: TGTGCCAGCAAGGAGATGATGAACACTGAAGCTTTCTTT.

This clone was seen once. The rearrangement joins TRBV6-5 to TRBJ2-7, with 9 bases that match TRBD1. Germline lookup yields CDR1 MNHEY and CDR2 SVGAGI. Losses at the gene ends were 0 bases for V and 4 bases for J; bases not matched to a gene: 4. The CDR3 sequence is 15 residues long. The CDR3 DNA follows: TGTGCCAGCAGTTACTCGATGGGACAGGGTTACGAGCAGTACTTC. It codes for CASSYSMGQGYEQYF.

In regard to this clone: The sample carries other DNA sequences with the same CDR3. The V and J genes are TRBV4-3 and TRBJ2-7; D possibly corresponds to TRBD2 (6 bases). There are 15 residues in the CDR3. Germline CDR1 reads LGHNA; CDR2 reads YSLEER. Trimming cost V 3 bases and J 0 bases, with 12 bases left between them. This CDR3 is CASSQGGGSSYEQYF. DNA of the CDR3: TGCGCCAGCAGCCAGGGAGGAGGGAGCTCCTACGAGCAGTACTTC.

This chain joins TRBV28 and TRBJ1-5, with a weak D call TRBD1 (6 bases). CDR3 length equals 16 residues. V lost 6 bases, J lost 1 base, and 16 bases lay in between. The germline CDR1 and CDR2 sequences are MDHEN and SYDVKM. CDR3 region: CASSRYRVPSNQPQHF. The CDR3 DNA reads TGTGCCAGCAGCCGATACAGGGTCCCCAGCAATCAGCCCCAGCATTTT. Full variable domain (outside the CDR3, taken from reference TRBV28 and TRBJ1-5): DVKVTQSSRYLVKRTGEKVFLECVQDMDHENMFWYRQDPGLGLRLIYFSYDVKMKEKGDIPEGYSVSREKKERFSLILESASTNQTSMYLCASSRYRVPSNQPQHFGDGTRLSIL.

This chain links TRBV5-8 with TRBJ2-3; 11 bases match TRBD2. The V gene end was trimmed by 0 bases and the J gene end by 2 bases; junction bases not matched to a gene: 5. Germline values: CDR1 SGHTS, CDR2 YDEGEE. The CDR3 has 17 residues. This CDR3 is CASSLGGTSGPTDTQYF. The CDR3 DNA reads TGTGCCAGCAGCTTGGGAGGGACTAGCGGACCCACAGATACGCAGTATTTT.

This chain connects TRBV9 to TRBJ2-2; possibly TRBD2 for D (5 bases). The CDR3 loop spans 15 amino acids. CDR1 is SGDLS and CDR2 is YYNGEE in the germline V gene. Trimming removed 3 bases at V and 1 base at J, with 10 bases between. The DNA of the CDR3 is TGTGCCAGCAGCGGGCGGGCTGGGAACACCGGGGAGCTGTTTTTT. This gives the protein CASSGRAGNTGELFF.

CDR3 DNA sequence: TGTGCCAGTAGTACCGTCCGGGCGGGGGACACTGAAGCTTTCTTT. Its translation is CASSTVRAGDTEAFF. The rearrangement uses TRBV19 and TRBJ1-1; maybe TRBD1 (5 bases). Germline CDR1 is LNHDA and CDR2 is SQIVND (reference sequence). Trimming left V 4 bases short and J 3 bases short, with 15 bases between. CDR3 length: 15 amino acids.

The V call is TRBV6-2 or TRBV6-3, the J call TRBJ2-5; weak D call: TRBD1 (6 bases). V lost 5 bases and J lost 5, with 18 bases in between. In germline, CDR1 is MNHEY, CDR2 SVGEGT. The CDR3 loop spans 15 amino acids. CDR3 DNA: TGTGCCAGCAGTACCCTCACAGGGTCCAGGGAGACCCAGTACTTC. Amino acid sequence: CASSTLTGSRETQYF.

The chain is built from TRBV27 and TRBJ1-1; 8 bases are a match to TRBD1. The germline gives CDR1 MNHEY, CDR2 SMNVEV (reference sequence). V was clipped by 3 bases and J by 1 base; unmatched bases: 4. The length of the CDR3 is 15 residues. CDR3 region: CASSLFQGANTEAFF. In nucleotides, the CDR3 is TGTGCCAGCAGTTTGTTTCAGGGGGCGAACACTGAAGCTTTCTTT.

The V and J genes are TRBV7-3 and TRBJ2-2, with 13 bases that match TRBD2. CDR1 and CDR2 from the germline V gene are SGHTA and FQGTGA. With 5 bases clipped from V and 4 bases from J, the junction kept 1 base outside the gene matches. There are 15 residues in the CDR3. The CDR3 region has the DNA TGTGCCAGCAGCCGGACTAGCGGGGGCACCGGGGAGCTGTTTTTT. It codes for CASSRTSGGTGELFF.

The rearrangement joins TRBV6-6 to TRBJ2-1, with TRBD1 as a possible D gene (6 bases). Trimming shortened V by 6 bases and J by 7 bases, and 13 bases separated the two germline ends. From germline, CDR1 is MNHNY and CDR2 SVGAGI (reference sequence). This CDR3 contains 13 residues. The CDR3 is CASSRDRSNEQFF. The CDR3 bases are TGTGCCAGCAGCCGCGACAGGTCAAATGAGCAGTTCTTC.

This clone was recorded many times. The genes are TRBV27 and TRBJ2-7, with TRBD1 matching over 10 bases. The trim removed 4 bases at V and 1 base at J, leaving 13 bases unmatched. The germline gives CDR1 MNHEY, CDR2 SMNVEV (reference sequence). The CDR3 consists of 18 residues. The CDR3 reads CASSSYYTPGQGSYEQYF. The CDR3, as DNA: TGTGCCAGCAGTTCCTACTACACCCCGGGACAGGGGTCCTACGAGCAGTACTTC.